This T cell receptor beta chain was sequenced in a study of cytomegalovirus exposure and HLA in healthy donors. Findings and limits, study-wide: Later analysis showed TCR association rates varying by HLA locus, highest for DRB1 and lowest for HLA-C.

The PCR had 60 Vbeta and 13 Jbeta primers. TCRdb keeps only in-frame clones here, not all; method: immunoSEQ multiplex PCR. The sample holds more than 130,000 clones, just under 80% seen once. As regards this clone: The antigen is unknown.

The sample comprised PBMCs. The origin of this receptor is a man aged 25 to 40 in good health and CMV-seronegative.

CDR3 bases: TGCGCCAGCTCCCTCAGAGGGGAGGTAGATGGCTACACCTTC. Translating it yields CASSLRGEVDGYTF. V and J are TRBV5-1 and TRBJ1-2; weak D call: TRBD1 (5 bases). Germline values: CDR1 SGHRS, CDR2 YFSETQ. This CDR3 has 14 amino acids. With 7 bases removed from V and 6 bases from J, the gap between germline ends came to 19 bases. Full variable domain (rest looked up from reference TRBV5-1 and TRBJ1-2): KAGVTQTPRYLIKTRGQQVTLSCSPISGHRSVSWYQQTPGQGLQFLFEYFSETQRNKGNFPGRFSGRQFSNSRSEMNVSTLELGDSALYLCASSLRGEVDGYTFGSGTRLTVV.